A single sample is the source of the 15 T cell receptor beta chains below, sequenced in a study of T cell responses to AZD1222 COVID-19 vaccine. The method was immunoSEQ multiplex PCR; TCRdb's version includes in-frame clones alone and lacks a portion of them. The sample lists some 120,000 clones, roughly 87% occurring once. The specimen was peripheral blood, collected on day 0 of AZD1222 vaccination. These receptor sequences come from an adult in good health.

The chain uses TRBV4-1 and TRBJ2-3, with D maybe TRBD2 (6 bases). V was clipped by 0 bases and J by 3 bases, with 19 bases between them. This CDR3 comprises 18 residues. Germline CDR1 and CDR2: MGHRA and YSYEKL. The CDR3 nucleotides read TGCGCCAGCAGCCAAGAACGGGGTCCGGGACTGTGGACAGATACGCAGTATTTT. Protein: CASSQERGPGLWTDTQYF.

In this sample, this clone turned up once. This chain connects TRBV19 to TRBJ1-4; no clear D gene. The V gene's germline CDR1 is LNHDA and CDR2 SQIVND (reference sequence). With 7 bases removed from V and 14 bases from J, the gap between germline ends came to 14 bases. The length of the CDR3 is 11 residues. The CDR3 sequence is CASTGGWRLFF. The CDR3 DNA sequence: TGTGCCAGTACAGGAGGGTGGCGGCTGTTTTTT.

The CDR3 loop is CASSLEVIREIGNTEAFF. CDR3 nucleotides: TGTGCCAGCAGCTTAGAAGTCATACGGGAGATTGGAAACACTGAAGCTTTCTTT. The chain recombines TRBV13 with TRBJ1-1; D ambiguous. Germline values: CDR1 PRHDT, CDR2 FYEKMQ (reference sequence). V dropped 1 base and J dropped 2 bases, with 20 bases sitting between them. The CDR3 extends over 18 amino acids.

The chain uses TRBV15 and TRBJ1-2; no definite D call. The length of the CDR3 is 13 residues. V was pared by 5 bases and J by 12 bases, with 19 bases between. CDR1 LNHNV and CDR2 YYDKDF come from the germline V gene (reference sequence). CDR3 sequence (DNA): TGTGCCACCAGCCCAGACCGGGAGACCTTGAACACCTTC. Protein sequence: CATSPDRETLNTF.

This sequence joins TRBV18 and TRBJ1-2, with D tentatively TRBD1 (6 bases). The CDR3 loop spans 16 amino acids. V was pared by 6 bases and J by 2 bases, with 19 bases between. Germline loops: CDR1 KGHSH, CDR2 LQKENI. CDR3 region: CASSQRQESPNYGYTF. Here the CDR3 DNA reads TGTGCCAGCTCTCAAAGACAGGAATCCCCGAACTATGGCTACACCTTC.

V is TRBV3-1 (or the pseudogene TRBV3-2) and J is TRBJ1-1, with D hard to call. Germline V gene sequence: CDR1 LGHDT, CDR2 YNNKEL (reference sequence). V was trimmed by 1 base and J by 7 bases, leaving 13 bases between them. The CDR3 contains 14 residues. Here the CDR3 reads CASSQGVGQIEAFF. The CDR3 region has the DNA TGTGCCAGCAGCCAAGGGGTAGGGCAGATTGAAGCTTTCTTT.

This sequence joins TRBV24-1 and TRBJ1-6, with D unclear. The V and J ends lost 2 bases and 7 bases respectively, with 8 bases between them. Germline V gene lookup returns CDR1 KGHDR and CDR2 SFDVKD. The CDR3 runs to 14 residues. CDR3 sequence reads: CATSDWQENSPLHF. In DNA form, the CDR3 reads TGTGCCACCAGTGATTGGCAGGAGAATTCACCCCTCCACTTT.

CDR3 DNA sequence: TGTGCCAGCAGTTACTCGGGTGTTGAACTTTACGAGCAGTACTTC. It specifies CASSYSGVELYEQYF. V and J are TRBV6-5 and TRBJ2-7; D call uncertain. CDR1 and CDR2 (germline): MNHEY, SVGAGI. The CDR3 is 15 residues long. V lost 0 bases and J lost 4, with 13 bases in between.

J is TRBJ2-1 and V is TRBV7-6; no clear D gene. The CDR3 has 14 amino acids. Trimming shortened V by 1 base and J by 10 bases, and 14 bases separated the two germline ends. CDR1 SGHVS and CDR2 FNYEAQ come from the germline V gene. The CDR3 region is CASSLGNVRTEQFF. The CDR3 nucleotides read TGTGCCAGCAGCTTAGGTAACGTACGGACCGAGCAGTTCTTC.

This clone was found once. This chain joins TRBV2 and TRBJ1-5, with 8 bases that match TRBD1. The germline gives CDR1 SNHLY, CDR2 FYNNEI. The length of the CDR3 is 14 residues. V lost 5 bases and J lost 7; bases outside the gene matches: 7. As DNA, the CDR3 is TGTGCCAGCAGTCGGACAGGGCGGGAGCAGCCCCAGCATTTT. Protein sequence: CASSRTGREQPQHF.

The chain links TRBV5-4 to TRBJ2-5; D perhaps matches TRBD2 (6 bases). There are 14 residues in the CDR3. Per germline, CDR1 SGHNT and CDR2 YYREEE (reference sequence). V was pared by 3 bases and J by 3 bases, with 12 bases between. CDR3 residues: CASSWRDAEETQYF. The CDR3, as DNA: TGTGCCAGCAGCTGGCGGGACGCAGAAGAGACCCAGTACTTC.

The V call is TRBV7-2, the J call TRBJ1-6; D gene ambiguous. Germline V gene lookup returns CDR1 SGHTA and CDR2 FQGNSA. V shed 1 base and J shed 0 bases, with 10 bases lying between them. This CDR3 spans 17 amino acids. The CDR3 here is CASSLVPGGSYNSPLHF. In DNA form, the CDR3 reads TGTGCCAGCAGCTTAGTGCCGGGTGGCTCCTATAATTCACCCCTCCACTTT.

This rearrangement joins TRBV19 to TRBJ1-4; TRBD1 might be the D (6 bases). The CDR3 loop spans 11 amino acids. Germline V CDR1 and CDR2: LNHDA, SQIVND (reference sequence). The germline V and J ends were trimmed by 4 bases and 17 bases, with 14 bases remaining between them. The CDR3 DNA follows: TGTGCCAGTAGTACGGGACACCTACCTTTTTTT. It yields the protein CASSTGHLPFF.

The genes are TRBV28 and TRBJ1-1, with 8 bases identical to TRBD1. The CDR3 is 13 amino acids. Trimming removed 7 bases from V and 4 bases from J; junction bases left unmatched: 5. Germline CDR1 reads MDHEN; CDR2 reads SYDVKM. CDR3 amino acids: CASIRTGITEAFF. The CDR3 DNA follows: TGTGCCAGCATTAGGACAGGGATCACTGAAGCTTTCTTT.

The gene calls are TRBV7-9 and TRBJ1-2; 7 nucleotides line up with TRBD1. There are 15 residues in the CDR3. CDR1 is SEHNR and CDR2 is FQNEAQ in the germline V gene (reference sequence). Trimming took 2 bases from V and 8 from J; bases not matched to a gene: 11. This chain's CDR3 is CASSLSRGTEGGYTF. CDR3 nucleotide sequence: TGTGCCAGCAGCTTATCACGTGGGACAGAAGGGGGCTACACCTTC.